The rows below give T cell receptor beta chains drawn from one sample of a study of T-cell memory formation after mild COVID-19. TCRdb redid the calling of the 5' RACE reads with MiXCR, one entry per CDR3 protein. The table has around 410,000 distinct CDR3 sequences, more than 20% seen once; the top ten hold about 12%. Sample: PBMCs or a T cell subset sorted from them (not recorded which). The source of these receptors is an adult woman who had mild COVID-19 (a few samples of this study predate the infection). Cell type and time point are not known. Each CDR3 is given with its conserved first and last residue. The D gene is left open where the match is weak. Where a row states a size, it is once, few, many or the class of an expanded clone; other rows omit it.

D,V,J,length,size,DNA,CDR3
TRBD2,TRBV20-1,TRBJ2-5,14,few,TGCAGTGCGATTAGCGGGGGGCCGCAAGAGACCCAGTACTTC,CSAISGGPQETQYF
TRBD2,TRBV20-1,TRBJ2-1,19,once,TGCAGTGCTAGAGACCTGGGACTAGCGGGACCCAGCTCCTACAATGAGCAGTTCTTC,CSARDLGLAGPSSYNEQFF
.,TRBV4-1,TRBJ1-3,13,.,TGCGCCAGCAGCCCGGGACACCGAAACACCATATATTTT,CASSPGHRNTIYF
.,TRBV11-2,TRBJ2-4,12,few,TGTGCCAGCAGCTTAGACAAAAACATTCAGTACTTC,CASSLDKNIQYF
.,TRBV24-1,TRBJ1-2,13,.,TGTGCCACCAGTGATTTTCGGGGAGATGGCTACACCTTC,CATSDFRGDGYTF
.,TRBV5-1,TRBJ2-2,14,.,TGCGCCAGCAGCTTGGGGAGGAACACCGGGGAGCTGTTTTTT,CASSLGRNTGELFF
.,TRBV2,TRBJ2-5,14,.,TGTGCCAGCAGTGATGGGCGTCTACAAGAGACCCAGTACTTC,CASSDGRLQETQYF
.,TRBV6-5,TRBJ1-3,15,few,TGTGCCACCCTTCCCAGTCTGAACTCTGGAAACACCATATATTTT,CATLPSLNSGNTIYF
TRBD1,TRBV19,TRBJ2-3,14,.,TGTGCCAGTAGTGCCGGGACAGCCACAGATACGCAGTATTTT,CASSAGTATDTQYF
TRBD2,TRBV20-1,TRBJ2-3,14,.,TGCAGTGCTATTCTACTAGCGGGCACAGATACGCAGTATTTT,CSAILLAGTDTQYF
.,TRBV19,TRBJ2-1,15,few,TGTGCCAGTAGCCTCCGGGGAAGGGGACACAATGAGCAGTTCTTC,CASSLRGRGHNEQFF
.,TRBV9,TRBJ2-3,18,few,TGTGCCAGCAGCGTGGGGGGTGGCCCCCCTACTAGCACAGATACGCAGTATTTT,CASSVGGGPPTSTDTQYF
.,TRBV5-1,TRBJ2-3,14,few,TGCGCCAGCAGCTTGGACAGCATCACAGATACGCAGTATTTT,CASSLDSITDTQYF
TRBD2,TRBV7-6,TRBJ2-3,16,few,TGTGCCAGCACCGCGCCAGGCGGGGGATCCGGGAGCACGCAGTATTTT,CASTAPGGGSGSTQYF
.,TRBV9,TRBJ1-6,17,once,TGTGCCAGCAGCGTAGGTGGCGGAGGGACCTATAATTCACCCCTCCACTTT,CASSVGGGGTYNSPLHF
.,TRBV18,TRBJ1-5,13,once,TGTGCCAGCTCATTTCTAAAGGACCAGCCCCAGCATTTT,CASSFLKDQPQHF
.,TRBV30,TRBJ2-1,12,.,TGTGCCTGGAGTGTAGTTCACAATGAGCAGTTCTTC,CAWSVVHNEQFF
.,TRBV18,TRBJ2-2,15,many,TGTGCCAGCTCACCATCGAAGGCCTCGACCGGGGAGCTGTTTTTT,CASSPSKASTGELFF
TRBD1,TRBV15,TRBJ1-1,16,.,TGTGCCACCAGCAGCCGGGACAGGGGGACGGGCGCTGAAGCTTTCTTT,CATSSRDRGTGAEAFF
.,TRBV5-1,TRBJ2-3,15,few,TGCGCCAGCAGCTTCATAGGGTTTAGCACAGATACGCAGTATTTT,CASSFIGFSTDTQYF
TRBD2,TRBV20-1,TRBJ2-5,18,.,TGCAGTGCTAGGCTCCGGACTAGCGGAATTTATTGGGAAGAGACCCAGTACTTC,CSARLRTSGIYWEETQYF
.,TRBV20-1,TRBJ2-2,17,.,TGCAGTGCTAGGGGAGGAGTTCTGCTTTCGAACACCGGGGAGCTGTTTTTT,CSARGGVLLSNTGELFF
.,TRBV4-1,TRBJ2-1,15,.,TGCGCCAGCGCACAAGGGTTTTTTAGCTACTATGAGCAGTTCTTC,CASAQGFFSYYEQFF
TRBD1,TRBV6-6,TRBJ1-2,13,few,TGTGCCAGCATCGACGACAGGGAAGTGCGCTACACCTTC,CASIDDREVRYTF
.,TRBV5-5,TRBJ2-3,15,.,TGTGCCAGCAGCTTTTCCGAACAGGGCACAGATACGCAGTATTTT,CASSFSEQGTDTQYF
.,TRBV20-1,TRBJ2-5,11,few,TGCAGTGCAGACAGGTCGGAGACCCAGTACTTC,CSADRSETQYF
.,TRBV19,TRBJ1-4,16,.,TGTGCCAGTAGTATAGGTATCGTCAGTGATCGTGAAAAACTGTTTTTT,CASSIGIVSDREKLFF
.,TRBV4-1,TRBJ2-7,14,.,TGCGCCAGCAGCCAAGGTCCGGTCTCCTACGAGCAGTACTTC,CASSQGPVSYEQYF
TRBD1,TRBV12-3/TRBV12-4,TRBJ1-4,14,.,TGTGCCAGCAGGCCGGGACAGCAAGTTGAAAAACTGTTTTTT,CASRPGQQVEKLFF
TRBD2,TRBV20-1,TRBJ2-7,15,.,TGCAGTGCTTTACCGCGAGCGGGAGGTGCCTACGAGCAGTACTTC,CSALPRAGGAYEQYF
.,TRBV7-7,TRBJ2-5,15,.,TGTGCTAGCAGCTTCAGTGCGACTAGAGGAGAGACCCAGTACTTC,CASSFSATRGETQYF
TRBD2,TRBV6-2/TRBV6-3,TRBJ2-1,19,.,TGTGCCAGCAGTTACGACTTAACTAGCGGGAGGCACTCCTACAATGAGCAGTTCTTC,CASSYDLTSGRHSYNEQFF
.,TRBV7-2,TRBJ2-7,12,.,TGTGCCAGCAGCCCCACCATCTACGAGCAGTACTTC,CASSPTIYEQYF
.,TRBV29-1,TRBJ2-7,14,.,TGCAGCGTTGAGGGGGCTGTAACGGCCTACGAGCAGTACTTC,CSVEGAVTAYEQYF
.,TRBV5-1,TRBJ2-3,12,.,TGCGCCAGCAACACGGAAGGAAATACGCAGTATTTT,CASNTEGNTQYF
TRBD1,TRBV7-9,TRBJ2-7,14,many,TGTGCCAGCAGCTCTGGACAGGGGTTCTACGAGCAGTACTTC,CASSSGQGFYEQYF
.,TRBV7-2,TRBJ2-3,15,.,TGTGCCAGCAGCTTACGGCTAGCCTTCACAGATACGCAGTATTTT,CASSLRLAFTDTQYF
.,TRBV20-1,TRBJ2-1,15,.,TGCAGTGCCCCCTCCGGGGTGCTCTCCTACAATGAGCAGTTCTTC,CSAPSGVLSYNEQFF
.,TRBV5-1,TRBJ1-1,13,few,TGCGCCAGCAGCCAGGACGGGGACACTGAAGCTTTCTTT,CASSQDGDTEAFF
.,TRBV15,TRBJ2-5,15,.,TGTGCCACCAGCAGAGGCTCAAACAGTGAGGAGACCCAGTACTTC,CATSRGSNSEETQYF
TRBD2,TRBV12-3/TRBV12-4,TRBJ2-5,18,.,TGTGCCAGCAGTCCGAACCGACTAGCGGGGGGGCGACAAGAGACCCAGTACTTC,CASSPNRLAGGRQETQYF
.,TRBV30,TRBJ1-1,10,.,TGTGCCTGGAGCGGGTTGACGGCTTTCTTT,CAWSGLTAFF